This TCR beta chain is drawn from a study of blood T cell repertoires in COVID-19. Study information: In each case, the material was cDNA or gDNA derived from T cells, B-cell-depleted T cells, or PBMCs.

The CDR3 runs to 17 residues. V lost 4 bases and J lost 2, with 16 bases in between. Germline V CDR1 and CDR2: SGDLS, YYNGEE. In the original workflow: Amplification from reference gene primers served as the basis for estimated nucleated cell counts. Sequencing used immunoSEQ multiplex PCR; TCRdb keeps in-frame clones, though not all of them. Clone size and the V and J calls come from that table; the DNA yielded D and trimming. The table includes under 130,000 clones, over 75% detected once. Sequencing was carried out using peripheral blood. This TCR derives from a human donor in a cohort sampled during active COVID-19. J is TRBJ1-6 and V is TRBV9; D may be TRBD1 (5 bases). CDR3 protein: CASSQKLGGTYNSPLHF. The CDR3 DNA reads TGTGCCAGCAGCCAAAAGCTCGGGGGGACCTATAATTCACCCCTCCACTTT.